This T cell receptor (beta chain) was sequenced in a study of blood T cell repertoires in COVID-19. Study context: COVID-19 samples, acute and convalescent, were from the United States, Italy and Spain. PBMCs, B-cell-depleted T cells, or T cells were the source of the cDNA or gDNA that made up the material.

Germline values: CDR1 LNHNV, CDR2 YYDKDF (reference sequence). Trimming removed 1 base at V and 2 bases at J, with 8 bases between. This CDR3 comprises 14 residues. Under the authors' procedure: The authors estimated nucleated cell counts from reference gene primer amplification. Only in-frame clones appear in the TCRdb table, and some are missing; sequencing was by immunoSEQ multiplex PCR. V, J and clone size are those of that table, while D and trimming were read from the DNA. The sample carries around 26,000 clones, around 80% recorded once. Sequenced: peripheral blood. This receptor was obtained from a woman over 75 with acute or convalescent COVID-19. This chain connects TRBV15 to TRBJ2-5; D possibly corresponds to TRBD1 (5 bases). The CDR3 is CATSRVRGQETQYF. The CDR3 DNA is TGTGCCACCAGCAGAGTTAGGGGTCAAGAGACCCAGTACTTC.